This T cell receptor beta chain is drawn from a study of blood T cells in healthy people across ages. Study-wide results and limits: The CMV status of each donor remained undetermined, and this could have confounded shifts in expanded clonotypes. Roughly linear declines in TCR beta diversity per million T cells occurred with age.

Each sample gave at least 6 million isolated PBMCs. V was pared by 6 bases and J by 2 bases, with 17 bases between. This CDR3 comprises 16 residues. Germline CDR1 reads SGHTA; CDR2 reads FQGTGA. A second roughly 6 to 12 cycle PCR used barcoded and J-beta primers. MiXCR was run by TCRdb on the 5' RACE reads, yielding one entry per CDR3 protein. This sample yields 550,000 to 750,000 distinct CDR3 sequences, of which under 25% are seen a single time; 3% to 4% belongs to the top ten. Details on this clonotype: Its antigen is not identified.

The sequencing input was blood. The J gene is TRBJ2-1, the V gene TRBV7-3, with D unclear. This TCR was sampled from a man aged 70 or older in good health. The CDR3 sequence: CASSPNGRGAYNEQFF. CDR3 in DNA: TGTGCCAGCAGTCCAAACGGGCGCGGAGCCTACAATGAGCAGTTCTTC. Complete variable domain (other parts from reference TRBV7-3 and TRBJ2-1): GAGVSQTPSNKVTEKGKYVELRCDPISGHTALYWYRQSLGQGPEFLIYFQGTGAADDSGLPNDRFFAVRPEGSVSTLKIQRTERGDSAVYLCASSPNGRGAYNEQFFGPGTRLTVL.